The entry below describes one T cell receptor (beta chain). The method was immunoSEQ multiplex PCR; TCRdb's version includes in-frame clones alone and lacks a portion of them. The sample lists 170,000 or so clones, 90% occurring once. This sample was included in a study of T cell responses to AZD1222 COVID-19 vaccine. This CDR3 has 13 amino acids. Germline V gene data show CDR1 as SGHTA and CDR2 as FQGNSA. Trimming took off 5 bases at V and 7 bases at J, with 12 bases between the two ends. This TCR was sampled from an adult in good health. The specimen was peripheral blood, collected on day 0 of AZD1222 vaccination. The gene calls are TRBV7-2 and TRBJ2-1, with D possibly TRBD2 on 6 matching bases. The CDR3 spells CASSIRGINEQFF. In nucleotides, the CDR3 is TGTGCCAGCAGCATTCGGGGGATTAATGAGCAGTTCTTC.